This T cell receptor (beta chain) was retrieved from a study of blood T cell repertoires in COVID-19. V trimming: 4 bases; J trimming: 2 bases; junction bases outside the gene matches: 7. CDR1 is SNHLY and CDR2 is FYNNEI in the germline V gene. This CDR3 is built from 16 residues. Original processing notes: Cell counts per sample came from amplifying reference gene primers. Data came from immunoSEQ multiplex PCR; TCRdb stores just in-frame clones and leaves some out. The DNA was the basis for D and trimming; V, J and clone size are from that table. This sample carries 150,000 to 170,000 clones, under 85% of them seen once, and the ten largest clones take approximately 3.7%.

This sequence was found in a woman older than 75 with acute or convalescent COVID-19. V usage is TRBV2 and J usage is TRBJ2-5; 10 positions match TRBD2. The specimen was peripheral blood. CDR3 region: CASSVSGGFLQETQYF. In nucleotides, the CDR3 is TGTGCCAGCAGTGTTAGCGGGGGGTTCCTACAAGAGACCCAGTACTTC.